The 19 T cell receptor beta chains presented below share a single source sample, sequenced in a study of T-cell reconstitution after alpha-beta-depleted transplantation in children. During its preparation, the TCRbeta library received unique molecular identifiers. MiXCR, run by TCRdb on the PCR reads, gives a single entry per CDR3 protein. The sample yields approximately 250,000 distinct CDR3 sequences, 20% to 30% seen once. Sequences were derived from PBMCs, sampled before TCRalphabeta/CD19-depleted stem cell transplant. The receptors derive from a girl aged 2 to 10 with Fanconi anemia, due to receive a stem cell transplant.

This chain connects TRBV28 to TRBJ2-3; possible D gene TRBD2, 5 bases. V was trimmed by 5 bases and J by 3 bases, leaving 15 bases between them. Germline loops: CDR1 MDHEN, CDR2 SYDVKM. CDR3 length equals 15 residues. The DNA for the CDR3 is TGTGCCAGCAGTAGGACTTGGGCGACTACAGATACGCAGTATTTT. Its protein product is CASSRTWATTDTQYF.

In its sample, this clonotype was seen a few times. The chain recombines TRBV20-1 with TRBJ2-7; 11 nucleotides match TRBD2. The CDR3 spans 14 residues. Per the germline V gene, CDR1 is DFQATT and CDR2 is SNEGSKA (reference sequence). V trimming: 3 bases; J trimming: 5 bases; junction bases outside the gene matches: 6. The CDR3 protein is CSASQLAGVHEQYF. In DNA form, the CDR3 reads TGCAGTGCTAGTCAACTAGCGGGAGTCCACGAGCAGTACTTC.

This clonotype was observed many times. The chain has TRBV20-1 and TRBJ2-2; 7 bases are shared with TRBD2. Looked up from germline, CDR1 is DFQATT and CDR2 is SNEGSKA (reference sequence). CDR3 size: 14 residues. Germline trimming cut 1 base from V and 1 base from J; bases unmatched to any gene: 0. The chain's CDR3 is CSARVAGNTGELFF. The CDR3 region has the DNA TGCAGTGCTAGAGTAGCGGGGAACACCGGGGAGCTGTTTTTT.

This chain uses TRBV29-1 with TRBJ2-7; D is unresolved. Per the germline V gene, CDR1 is SQVTM and CDR2 is ANQGSEA. Trimming shortened V by 6 bases and J by 4 bases, and 10 bases separated the two germline ends. The CDR3 loop spans 11 amino acids. CDR3 protein: CSVGSPYEQYF. CDR3 in DNA: TGCAGCGTGGGCAGTCCTTACGAGCAGTACTTC.

This clonotype came up many times. The V and J genes are TRBV21-1 and TRBJ2-3; the table names TRBD1, a call not compared with the DNA. TRBV21-1 is marked as a pseudogene. The CDR3 consists of 14 residues. CDR3 DNA: TGTGCCAAACGAAGACCAGGGCAAACAGATACGCAGTATTTT. Encoded protein: CAKRRPGQTDTQYF.

This clonotype was found many times. The chain couples TRBV12-3 or TRBV12-4 to TRBJ1-2; D uncertain. The CDR3 runs 13 residues. V dropped 5 bases and J dropped 1 base, with 8 bases sitting between them. This CDR3 is CASSPGINYGYTF. The CDR3 nucleotides are TGTGCCAGCAGTCCCGGGATTAACTATGGCTACACCTTC.

The chain combines TRBV3-1 with TRBJ2-1; D may be TRBD1 (6 bases). The CDR3 has 17 amino acids. The V gene lost 0 bases and the J gene lost 8 bases, with 20 bases spanning the gap. Germline V gene data show CDR1 as LGHDT and CDR2 as YNNKEL (reference sequence). In DNA, the CDR3 is TGTGCCAGCAGCCAAGACGAGGAAACAGGGACGAACGATGAGCAGTTCTTC. It yields the protein CASSQDEETGTNDEQFF.

The V and J genes are TRBV7-9 and TRBJ1-2, with D uncertain. Trimming shortened V by 1 base and J by 4 bases, and 10 bases separated the two germline ends. CDR3 length: 14 residues. The germline V gene encodes CDR1 SEHNR and CDR2 FQNEAQ (reference sequence). This CDR3 is CASSLGPDIYGYTF. CDR3 sequence (DNA): TGTGCCAGCAGCTTAGGCCCGGATATCTATGGCTACACCTTC.

J is TRBJ1-1 and V is TRBV7-9; 8 nucleotides agree with TRBD1. CDR3 length: 16 residues. Germline CDR1 SEHNR, CDR2 FQNEAQ (reference sequence). Germline trimming cut 1 base from V and 0 bases from J; bases unmatched to any gene: 4. In DNA form, the CDR3 reads TGTGCCAGCAGCTTAGAGGACAGGGATATGAACACTGAAGCTTTCTTT. Translated: CASSLEDRDMNTEAFF.

This chain connects TRBV25-1 to TRBJ2-3; D is ambiguous. The CDR3 contains 12 residues. Per germline, CDR1 MGHDK and CDR2 SYGVNS. The V and J ends lost 2 bases and 4 bases respectively, with 4 bases between them. The CDR3 spells CASSENSDTQYF. CDR3 bases: TGTGCCAGCAGTGAAAATTCAGATACGCAGTATTTT.

The chain carries TRBV9 and TRBJ2-7, with 11 bases fitting TRBD2. Trimming cost V 3 bases and J 2 bases; bases outside gene matches: 1. Germline lookup yields CDR1 SGDLS and CDR2 YYNGEE. This CDR3 region has 14 residues. The CDR3 DNA sequence: TGTGCCAGCAGCGCGGGACTAGCGGCCTACGAGCAGTACTTC. This gives the protein CASSAGLAAYEQYF.

As concerns this clonotype: A much bigger clone sits one base away, suggesting this may be a read error. This chain links TRBV24-1 with TRBJ2-3; a possible D gene is TRBD2 (6 bases). CDR3 size: 14 residues. Trimming shortened V by 9 bases and J by 4 bases, and 16 bases separated the two germline ends. Per the germline V gene, CDR1 is KGHDR and CDR2 is SFDVKD. CDR3 region: CATAGLASPDTQYF. The DNA for the CDR3 is TGTGCCACCGCGGGGCTGGCTAGCCCAGATACGCAGTATTTT.

This clonotype was counted between two and nine times. The rearrangement links TRBV24-1 to TRBJ2-1; 7 bases match TRBD1. With V trimmed by 4 bases and J by 4 bases, 6 bases remained unmatched. The CDR3 sequence is 15 residues long. Germline V CDR1 and CDR2: KGHDR, SFDVKD. This CDR3 is CATSELGDSYNEQFF. CDR3 DNA: TGTGCCACCAGTGAGTTGGGGGACAGTTACAATGAGCAGTTCTTC.

This clonotype was picked up a small number of times. The genes are TRBV29-1 and TRBJ2-2; D might be TRBD1 (5 bases). Germline CDR1 SQVTM, CDR2 ANQGSEA. V dropped 3 bases and J dropped 3 bases, with 8 bases sitting between them. The CDR3 has 13 amino acids. The CDR3: CSVEGPDTGELFF. In nucleotides, the CDR3 is TGCAGCGTTGAGGGGCCTGACACCGGGGAGCTGTTTTTT.

This clonotype was found a few times. The J gene is TRBJ2-5, the V gene TRBV20-1; no definite D call. Trimming shortened V by 8 bases and J by 2 bases, and 15 bases separated the two germline ends. The germline gives CDR1 DFQATT, CDR2 SNEGSKA (reference sequence). CDR3 length equals 13 residues. The CDR3 coding sequence is TGCAGTTCAACTCGACAAATTCAAGAGACCCAGTACTTC. Protein product: CSSTRQIQETQYF.

This clonotype was seen repeatedly, ten times or more. This chain links TRBV20-1 with TRBJ2-7; 9 bases are shared with TRBD2. V lost 8 bases and J lost 2; bases outside the gene matches: 7. In germline, CDR1 is DFQATT, CDR2 SNEGSKA (reference sequence). There are 13 residues in the CDR3. The CDR3 region has the DNA TGCAGTTTTAGCGGGAGATTCGCCTACGAGCAGTACTTC. Translation: CSFSGRFAYEQYF.

The rearrangement links TRBV7-2 to TRBJ2-2; D remains ambiguous. The germline CDR1 and CDR2 sequences are SGHTA and FQGNSA. The CDR3 consists of 15 residues. V was pared by 2 bases and J by 2 bases, with 9 bases between. The CDR3: CASSLPPANTGELFF. CDR3 DNA: TGTGCCAGCAGCTTACCCCCGGCAAACACCGGGGAGCTGTTTTTT. The complete variable domain, with remaining parts taken from reference TRBV7-2 and TRBJ2-2, reads GAGVSQSPSNKVTEKGKDVELRCDPISGHTALYWYRQSLGQGLEFLIYFQGNSAPDKSGLPSDRFSAERTGGSVSTLTIQRTQQEDSAVYLCASSLPPANTGELFFGEGSRLTVL.

This clonotype has a handful of counts. The chain recombines TRBV28 with TRBJ1-1; 7 nucleotides match TRBD1. Germline assignment: CDR1 MDHEN and CDR2 SYDVKM. V lost 6 bases, J lost 9 bases, and 7 bases stayed unmatched. The CDR3 length is 12 residues. This chain's CDR3 is CASRPGTEQAFF. The DNA of the CDR3 is TGTGCCAGCAGGCCCGGGACAGAACAAGCTTTCTTT.

This clonotype was found a few times. The chain is built from TRBV6-1 and TRBJ1-1, with D possibly TRBD1 on 5 matching bases. CDR3 length equals 15 residues. V lost 10 bases, J lost 4 bases, and 22 bases lay in between. Germline CDR1 MNHNS, CDR2 SASEGT. In nucleotides, the CDR3 is TGTGCCATCGCAAGGGCGAGGCTGGGGCGCACTGAAGCTTTCTTT. It translates to CAIARARLGRTEAFF.